This entry lists 17 T cell receptor beta chains sequenced from one sample in a study of blood T cell repertoires in COVID-19. TCRdb keeps only in-frame clones here, not all; method: immunoSEQ multiplex PCR. The sample lists 200,000 to 250,000 clones, roughly 80% occurring once. The sample was peripheral blood. All receptors derive from a woman older than 75 with COVID-19, enrolled during active disease.

The CDR3 nucleotides are TGTGCCAGCAGTTACGGGGACAGGGCAGAAGGCTACACCTTC. Translated: CASSYGDRAEGYTF. J is TRBJ1-2 and V is TRBV6-5, with 9 bases lining up with TRBD1. CDR1 is MNHEY, CDR2 SVGAGI, per germline. V dropped 2 bases and J dropped 8; count of bases not matched to a gene: 6. The CDR3 runs to 14 residues.

This sequence joins TRBV18 and TRBJ2-7, with 9 bases aligning to TRBD2. CDR3 size: 16 residues. CDR1 and CDR2 from the germline V gene are KGHSH and LQKENI. The J segment lost 2 bases and the V segment lost 3 bases, leaving 8 bases of the junction unmatched. The CDR3 DNA reads as TGTGCCAGCTCACCTCGCGGTAGCGGGGGTACCTACGAGCAGTACTTC. This translates into CASSPRGSGGTYEQYF.

V gene TRBV15 combines with J gene TRBJ2-6; the match to TRBD1 covers 7 bases. There are 15 residues in the CDR3. The V and J ends lost 7 bases and 2 bases, in that order; junction bases with no gene match: 5. CDR1 and CDR2 (germline): LNHNV, YYDKDF (reference sequence). The CDR3 sequence is CATKFDRAGANVLTF. CDR3 nucleotide sequence: TGTGCCACCAAGTTCGACAGGGCTGGGGCCAACGTCCTGACTTTC. The complete variable domain, with remaining parts taken from reference TRBV15 and TRBJ2-6, reads DAMVIQNPRYQVTQFGKPVTLSCSQTLNHNVMYWYQQKSSQAPKLLFHYYDKDFNNEADTPDNFQSRRPNTSFCFLDIRSPGLGDTAMYLCATKFDRAGANVLTFGAGSRLTVL.

V is TRBV3-1 (or the pseudogene TRBV3-2) and J is TRBJ2-1; 11 positions match TRBD1. Germline V gives CDR1 LGHDT, CDR2 YNNKEL (reference sequence). Trimming cost V 4 bases and J 7 bases; bases outside gene matches: 6. The CDR3 runs 15 residues. The CDR3 DNA sequence: TGTGCCAGCAGCCCAGGACAGGGGGCTTGGAATGAGCAGTTCTTC. Its translation is CASSPGQGAWNEQFF.

The chain carries TRBV6-8 and TRBJ1-4; no firm D call. With 6 bases removed from V and 11 bases from J, the gap between germline ends came to 13 bases. The CDR3 loop spans 12 amino acids. Germline loops: CDR1 MNHGY, CDR2 SAAAGT. CDR3 region: CASRPVGRKLFF. The CDR3 DNA reads TGTGCCAGCAGACCGGTCGGGAGGAAACTGTTTTTT.

This rearrangement joins TRBV5-5 to TRBJ1-3, with a tentative D call TRBD1 (5 bases). The germline V gene has CDR1 SGHKS and CDR2 YYEKEE (reference sequence). With 4 bases removed from V and 0 bases from J, the gap between germline ends came to 11 bases. The CDR3 length is 15 residues. CDR3 amino acids: CASSSGTDSGNTIYF. In nucleotides, the CDR3 is TGTGCCAGCAGCAGCGGGACGGACTCTGGAAACACCATATATTTT. Looking up the rest from reference TRBV5-5 and TRBJ1-3 gives the full variable domain: DAGVTQSPTHLIKTRGQQVTLRCSPISGHKSVSWYQQVLGQGPQFIFQYYEKEERGRGNFPDRFSARQFPNYSSELNVNALLLGDSALYLCASSSGTDSGNTIYFGEGSWLTVV.

V gene TRBV6-5 combines with J gene TRBJ2-3, with D perhaps matching TRBD2 (6 bases). Germline lookup yields CDR1 MNHEY and CDR2 SVGAGI. This CDR3 has 15 amino acids. V lost 4 bases and J lost 1, with 12 bases in between. The CDR3 sequence: CASSSGGTGTDTQYF. CDR3 DNA sequence: TGTGCCAGCAGTTCAGGCGGGACGGGCACAGATACGCAGTATTTT.

The gene calls are TRBV5-1 and TRBJ1-1; possibly TRBD1 for D (6 bases). The CDR3 extends over 14 amino acids. The germline gives CDR1 SGHRS, CDR2 YFSETQ. V was trimmed by 3 bases and J by 0 bases, leaving 9 bases between them. CDR3 sequence: CASSSNRVNTEAFF. CDR3 nucleotides: TGCGCCAGCAGCTCCAACAGGGTGAACACTGAAGCTTTCTTT.

This chain connects TRBV25-1 to TRBJ1-1; D is ambiguous. Germline V gives CDR1 MGHDK, CDR2 SYGVNS. The V end lost 4 bases, the J end lost 0 bases, and 9 bases lay between the germline ends. The CDR3 spans 14 residues. CDR3 DNA: TGTGCCAGCAGTGCGGCAGCGTTGAACACTGAAGCTTTCTTT. It encodes CASSAAALNTEAFF. The complete variable domain, with remaining parts taken from reference TRBV25-1 and TRBJ1-1, reads EADIYQTPRYLVIGTGKKITLECSQTMGHDKMYWYQQDPGMELHLIHYSYGVNSTEKGDLSSESTVSRIRTEHFPLTLESARPSHTSQYLCASSAAALNTEAFFGQGTRLTVV.

V and J are TRBV19 and TRBJ1-5; 10 nucleotides agree with TRBD1. V was clipped by 3 bases and J by 0 bases; unmatched bases: 8. The CDR3 has 18 residues. Germline V CDR1 and CDR2: LNHDA, SQIVND (reference sequence). The CDR3 protein is CASSIGRQGARSNQPQHF. The CDR3 DNA is TGTGCCAGTAGTATCGGGCGACAGGGGGCACGTAGCAATCAGCCCCAGCATTTT.

This chain joins TRBV5-1 and TRBJ2-5; 7 nucleotides match TRBD2. Germline trimming cut 4 bases from V and 5 bases from J; bases unmatched to any gene: 5. The CDR3 contains 13 residues. Germline V gene sequence: CDR1 SGHRS, CDR2 YFSETQ. CDR3: CASSEAGVETQYF. The CDR3 DNA reads as TGCGCCAGCAGCGAGGCGGGAGTTGAGACCCAGTACTTC.

V gene TRBV6-2 or TRBV6-3 combines with J gene TRBJ2-2; 8 bases are a match to TRBD2. The CDR3 is 16 residues long. Germline trimming cut 2 bases from V and 3 bases from J; bases unmatched to any gene: 5. CDR1 is MNHEY, CDR2 SVGEGT, per germline. CDR3 sequence: CASSYMAGGDTGELFF. For the CDR3, the DNA is TGTGCCAGCAGTTACATGGCGGGAGGTGACACCGGGGAGCTGTTTTTT.

The rearrangement joins TRBV19 to TRBJ1-2; maybe TRBD1 (6 bases). V was clipped by 3 bases and J by 1 base, with 12 bases between them. This CDR3 spans 15 amino acids. Germline V gene lookup returns CDR1 LNHDA and CDR2 SQIVND (reference sequence). CDR3 region: CASSITSGVNYGYTF. Here the CDR3 DNA reads TGTGCCAGTAGTATCACCTCAGGGGTTAACTATGGCTACACCTTC.

This clone was detected only a few times. The CDR3 DNA reads as TGTGCCAGCATCTTAGCGACAAGCACCGGGGAGCTGTTTTTT. It encodes CASILATSTGELFF. The chain employs TRBV28 and TRBJ2-2, with D perhaps matching TRBD2 (5 bases). From germline, CDR1 is MDHEN and CDR2 SYDVKM. Between the trimmed V and J ends, which lost 7 bases and 4 bases, there was a span of 13 bases. There are 14 residues in the CDR3.

V is TRBV5-1 and J is TRBJ2-5, with 9 positions matching TRBD2. The germline V gene encodes CDR1 SGHRS and CDR2 YFSETQ. V lost 5 bases and J lost 5; bases outside the gene matches: 13. This CDR3 is built from 16 residues. CDR3 region: CASRPGAGGPGETQYF. The CDR3 DNA follows: TGCGCCAGCAGGCCCGGGGCGGGAGGGCCAGGGGAGACCCAGTACTTC.

The rearrangement links TRBV2 to TRBJ2-6, with D possibly being TRBD2 (6 bases). Germline V gives CDR1 SNHLY, CDR2 FYNNEI. The V and J ends lost 4 bases and 0 bases respectively, with 16 bases between them. The CDR3 is made up of 18 amino acids. Written as DNA, the CDR3 is TGTGCCAGCAGTGCGATGTGGGACTTTATCTCTGGGGCCAACGTCCTGACTTTC. Protein: CASSAMWDFISGANVLTF.

The V gene is TRBV3-1 (or the pseudogene TRBV3-2), the J gene TRBJ1-2, with a tentative D call TRBD1 (6 bases). The V gene lost 7 bases and the J gene lost 7 bases, with 19 bases spanning the gap. This CDR3 has 14 amino acids. Germline V CDR1 and CDR2: LGHDT, YNNKEL (reference sequence). The CDR3 here is CASTSPGGAVGYTF. CDR3 coding DNA: TGTGCCAGCACCTCCCCGGGGGGCGCGGTTGGCTACACCTTC.